This TCR beta chain was recovered during a study of shared clonotypes between healthy human individuals. An even split of each subset's genomic DNA across several immunoSEQ plates was performed. Sorted-subset replicate PCR reactions contained approximately 190 ng DNA, corresponding to some 29,000 T cell genomes. Method: immunoSEQ multiplex PCR; TCRdb's copy keeps in-frame clones and lacks some. The sample has about 2 million clones; 85% to 95% are singletons. Naive CD8 cells lacked CD45RO and underwent positive selection for CCR7, leaving out terminally differentiated effector memory CD45RA+ cells. Overall study findings and caveats: All-four-donor shared clonotypes had higher generation probabilities than non-shared clonotypes did. In a handful of donors, 4.5% to 5.5% of naive CD4 clonotypes appeared in common.

V lost 2 bases and J lost 5; bases outside the gene matches: 12. Germline CDR1 reads SNHLY; CDR2 reads FYNNEI. The CDR3 totals 16 residues. Notes on this clone: Its antigen is unknown.

Sequenced: naive CD8+ T cells sorted from blood. This rearrangement joins TRBV2 to TRBJ2-7; TRBD2 matches 7 bases. This receptor was taken from a man aged 18-30 years in good health. The CDR3 is CASSEIEAGAPNEQYF. The CDR3 nucleotides read TGTGCCAGCAGTGAAATCGAGGCGGGAGCTCCCAACGAGCAGTACTTC. Drawing the rest from reference TRBV2 and TRBJ2-7, the complete variable domain is EPEVTQTPSHQVTQMGQEVILRCVPISNHLYFYWYRQILGQKVEFLVSFYNNEISEKSEIFDDQFSVERPDGSNFTLKIRSTKLEDSAMYFCASSEIEAGAPNEQYFGPGTRLTVT.